This T cell receptor beta chain was identified in a study of cytomegalovirus exposure and HLA in healthy donors. Both 60 Vbeta primers and 13 Jbeta primers went into the PCR. The repertoire was sequenced with immunoSEQ multiplex PCR; TCRdb's copy has only in-frame clones and lacks some. The data hold more than 90,000 clones, with over 65% observed a single time. The germline V gene encodes CDR1 SGDLS and CDR2 YYNGEE. The CDR3 loop spans 15 amino acids. The germline V and J ends were trimmed by 0 bases and 0 bases, with 7 bases remaining between them. This sequence joins TRBV9 and TRBJ2-1; no clear D gene. Material for sequencing was PBMCs. The clonotype originates from a woman aged 55-70 years in good health and CMV-seronegative. This chain's CDR3 is CASSVAVSSYNEQFF. The CDR3 nucleotides read TGTGCCAGCAGCGTAGCGGTGAGCTCCTACAATGAGCAGTTCTTC.